This T cell receptor beta chain was observed in a study of T cell responses to AZD1222 COVID-19 vaccine. Produced via immunoSEQ multiplex PCR; TCRdb's table is partial and in-frame only. The repertoire has approximately 180,000 clones, 85% to 90% of them found once; the top ten carry around 8%. This clone was counted once. Its antigen is unknown. The study, taken as a whole, reports: Donors were chiefly white British, with a greater number of females, and clonal diversity was perhaps underestimated. Unmutated variant regions are reportedly the target of nearly half of TCRs that are spike-specific. Spike was spanned by vaccine-associated CD4 TCRs, with dominance at 160-218 and 743-854.

Germline CDR1 LGHDT, CDR2 YNNKEL (reference sequence). CDR3 length equals 15 residues. Trimming pared 0 bases from V and 2 bases from J, leaving 10 bases between. The chain combines TRBV3-1 (or the pseudogene TRBV3-2) with TRBJ1-2; TRBD1 is a possible D gene (6 bases). Sample: peripheral blood, taken on day 0 of AZD1222 vaccination. The receptor's source is an adult in good health. For the CDR3, the DNA is TGTGCCAGCAGCCAAGAGTCCAGGGGCAACTATGGCTACACCTTC. It is translated as CASSQESRGNYGYTF.